This entry is about one T cell receptor beta chain. Its antigen is currently not known. No base quality values were provided; no much bigger clone lies one nucleotide off. TCR CDR3 regions were amplified from genomic DNA by multiplex PCR using the deep immunoSEQ assay. Genomic DNA extracted from each cell subset was distributed evenly over all wells of several immunoSEQ 96-well plates, and each plate served as one replicate. For unsorted PBMC, approximately 0.3 ug of genomic DNA, equivalent to around 30,000 T cell genomes, went into each replicate PCR. Unsorted PBMC genomic DNA was sequenced across ten immunoSEQ deep assay plates. Purified libraries were quantified with a Qubit 3.0 fluorometer, sized on a Bioanalyzer 2100, and re-quantified with the KAPA Library Quantification kit. Each immunoSEQ 96-well plate was sequenced on its own single-read 150-cycle Illumina NextSeq 550 flow cell. In the authors' own workflow: Because only junctional sequences without quality scores were contained in the immunoSEQ output, filtering matching that applied to full-length reads could not be performed. Sequences were annotated with PyIR, a Python wrapper for IgBLAST v1.9, and V/J genes and CDR3 were assigned using IMGT germline references. Any read was removed if the V/J assignment was weak (E-value above 1e-6), the CDR3 was missing, or the read contained stop codons, out-of-frame junctions, or ambiguous translated residues. A V3J clonotype was defined by an identical inferred V gene, J gene, and CDR3 amino acid sequence. Percentage overlap between repertoires was calculated by dividing the number of shared unique clonotypes by the size of the smaller repertoire. Repertoire richness was assessed with RTK rarefaction, the Chao1 estimator, and Recon v2.1 estimates of unobserved clonotypes. This immuneACCESS table, as held by TCRdb, lists in-frame sequences with V and J called but not all clones. Of the missing ones, under half trace to an unresolved V gene in checked studies; the others have no known cause. That table gives V, J and clone size, and the DNA gave D and trimming. The sample includes 400,000 to 600,000 clones, with roughly three quarters observed a single time. 13% of the sample is in the top ten clones.

This entry comes from a study of shared clonotypes between healthy human individuals (dated by TCRdb to the early 2020s). At the level of the whole study: A couple of women and a few men aged 18 to 49 years were included in the cohort. Blood TCR repertoires of about 5 healthy adults were deeply sequenced to estimate repertoire size and the extent of clonotype sharing between individuals. Libraries were prepared and TCR repertoires were sequenced by different laboratories using diverse techniques, in order to increase sequencing depth and limit assay-specific biases. Leukapheresis yielded between about 0.9 and 9.5 billion PBMCs per donor.

The donors were healthy, HIV-negative adults with no recently reported acute infections or vaccinations. Every donor was a Caucasian adult residing in Nashville, Tennessee, USA. For unsorted samples, 90 million or so PBMCs were counted and genomic DNA was extracted with the QIAamp DNA Blood Mini kit. Blood was collected by leukapheresis, and PBMCs were isolated by Ficoll-Histopaque density gradient centrifugation and then cryopreserved in liquid nitrogen vapor phase. The paper as a whole reports these results and caveats: Because the study included a small number of donors, the genetic and exposure-history diversity represented was limited. Based on pairwise subsampling, the degree of clonotype sharing among donors was expected to be affected by sequencing depth. Sampling was restricted to blood, and TCR repertoires in tissue are likely to differ from TCR repertoires in blood.

Spanning cysteine to phenylalanine, the CDR3 consists of 18 amino acids. Only the CDR3 part of the read is kept: 54 bases, read in frame from the first base. Per the germline V gene (reference sequence), LNHDA is the CDR1 and SQIVND is the CDR2. The junction carries 21 bases between V and J, which are trimmed by 3 bases and 1 base respectively. The sample taken for sequencing was PBMCs. This clonotype was sampled from a woman aged 40 to 50 in good health. Some clones in this sample may be carry-over from other donors' samples. The chain uses TRBV19 and TRBJ1-1; the D gene cannot be resolved reliably. Here is the DNA: TGTGCCAGTAGTATCGGTCGATTTCGTCGATTCAAGAACACTGAAGCTTTCTTT. Its product reads: CASSIGRFRRFKNTEAFF.